These 15 T cell receptor beta chains came from one sample sequenced in a study of T cells in women clearing cervical HPV infection (dated by TCRdb to the late 2010s). Library preparation employed the immunoSEQ multiplex PCR assay. Sourced from immuneACCESS, this table was stored by TCRdb with only in-frame sequences that have V and J called. A share of the clones is absent; for the studies checked, an unresolved V gene accounts for under half, and the remainder has no known explanation. The table for this sample lists tens of thousands of clones. Of the sample, roughly 5.4% is held by the ten largest clones. The sequenced sample consisted of blood buffy coat. Every receptor here comes from a woman aged 18 to 75 with a cervical HPV16 infection that either progressed to CIN3+ or cleared (not recorded which).

About this clone itself: The read stops 3 residues short of the end of the CDR3; the missing end is completed from the germline J gene. The rearrangement joins TRBV7-9 to TRBJ2-4, with 7 nucleotides matching TRBD1. The CDR3 runs to 14 residues. Germline CDR1 is SEHNR and CDR2 is FQNEAQ (reference sequence). Here the CDR3 reads CASSGQGTDYGQYF. The sequenced part of the CDR3 DNA is TGTGCCAGCAGCGGCCAAGGGACAGACTATGGT.

As concerns this clone: The read stops 3 residues short of the end of the CDR3; the missing end is completed from the germline J gene. This chain links TRBV20-1 with TRBJ2-5; D might be TRBD2 (5 bases). Germline lookup yields CDR1 DFQATT and CDR2 SNEGSKA (reference sequence). The CDR3 covers 13 residues. With 3 bases removed from V and 3 bases from J, the gap between germline ends came to 11 bases. The DNA read from the CDR3 is TGCAGTGCTAGGCCCCTCGGGGAAGAGACC. Its protein is CSARPLGEET. In full, the CDR3 reads CSARPLGEETQYF.

As regards this clone: From the germline J gene comes the end of the CDR3, since the read stops 3 residues before it. The chain employs TRBV20-1 and TRBJ2-3, with D possibly matching TRBD2 (6 bases). The CDR3 is made up of 15 amino acids. The germline CDR1 and CDR2 sequences are DFQATT and SNEGSKA (reference sequence). This CDR3 is CSARAETRDFETQYF. The sequenced CDR3 bases are TGCAGTGCTAGAGCCGAGACTAGAGATTTTGAGACG.

The CDR3 here is CASSSRQGAGEQYF. The sequenced part of the CDR3 DNA is TGTGCCAGCAGCTCTCGACAGGGGGCCGGCGAG. This sequence joins TRBV7-2 and TRBJ2-7; 10 bases are shared with TRBD1. The read falls 3 residues short of the CDR3 end, and the missing part is taken from the germline J gene. J gave up 6 bases and V 4 bases, and 6 bases lay outside the gene matches. The germline V gene encodes CDR1 SGHTA and CDR2 FQGNSA. The CDR3 contains 14 residues.

The CDR3: CASSQGLAVTYNEQFF. The part of the CDR3 DNA that was read is TGTGCCAGCAGCCAAGGACTAGCGGTTACCTACAATGAG. The V call is TRBV14, the J call TRBJ2-1; 9 bases agree with TRBD2. The CDR3 extends 3 residues past the end of the read, so its final part is completed from the germline J gene. CDR1 and CDR2 from the germline V gene are SGHDN and FVKESK. The CDR3 has 16 amino acids. Trimming removed 1 base from V and 2 bases from J; junction bases left unmatched: 3.

CDR3 amino acids: CASSEAPQGGYTF. The DNA read from the CDR3 is TGTGCCAGCAGTGAGGCCCCCCAGGGGGGC. This chain uses TRBV2 with TRBJ1-2; D perhaps matches TRBD1 (6 bases). The read ends 3 residues early relative to the CDR3; the germline J gene fills the gap. Germline CDR1 is SNHLY and CDR2 is FYNNEI. The CDR3 is 13 residues long. The whole variable domain, filled in from reference TRBV2 and TRBJ1-2, reads EPEVTQTPSHQVTQMGQEVILRCVPISNHLYFYWYRQILGQKVEFLVSFYNNEISEKSEIFDDQFSVERPDGSNFTLKIRSTKLEDSAMYFCASSEAPQGGYTFGSGTRLTVV.

Remarks on this clone: The missing CDR3 end, 3 residues past where the read stops, is filled in from the germline J gene. The V call is TRBV6-1, the J call TRBJ2-3; 8 bases are shared with TRBD1. Per the germline V gene, CDR1 is MNHNS and CDR2 is SASEGT. The CDR3 length is 16 residues. The sequenced part of the CDR3 DNA is TGTGCCAGCAGTGGAGGGGAGAGACAGGGGCGAGAGACG. Translating it yields CASSGGERQGRET. The entire CDR3 reads CASSGGERQGRETQYF.

Note on this clone: With the read ending 3 residues before the CDR3 end, the germline J gene is used to fill in that end. J is TRBJ1-1 and V is TRBV7-9; tentative D call: TRBD1 (6 bases). V lost 3 bases, J lost 3 bases, and 11 bases lay in between. This CDR3 has 14 amino acids. In germline, CDR1 is SEHNR, CDR2 FQNEAQ (reference sequence). The chain's CDR3 is CASSLAGVDTEAFF. Incomplete CDR3 DNA: TGTGCCAGCAGCTTGGCAGGGGTCGACACTGAA.

A word on this clone: At one of its ends the junction is not consistent with the germline gene, which may arise from a read error. The read terminates 3 residues before the CDR3 end, so the remaining end is supplied by the germline J gene. The rearrangement links TRBV4-2 to TRBJ2-2, with 7 bases aligning to TRBD1. CDR1 and CDR2 (germline): LGHNA, YNFKEQ. CDR3 size: 16 residues. The chain's CDR3 is CASSQEVTGYVGELFF. The DNA read from the CDR3 is TGCGCCAGCAGCCAAGAAGTGACAGGGTATGTCGGGGAG.

As regards this clone: The sequenced fragment ends 3 residues before the CDR3 boundary, so the rest is inferred from the germline J gene. The V gene is TRBV20-1, the J gene TRBJ1-1; a possible D gene is TRBD1 (5 bases). V lost 3 bases, J lost 3 bases, and 20 bases lay in between. Germline V gene data show CDR1 as DFQATT and CDR2 as SNEGSKA (reference sequence). The CDR3 has 16 amino acids. The DNA read from the CDR3 is TGCAGTGCTAGCGACCCGGCGGGAGGGGACTACACTGAA. The encoded protein is CSASDPAGGDYTE. The entire CDR3 is CSASDPAGGDYTEAFF.

A remark on this clone: The CDR3 goes on 3 residues after the read ends, and that part is filled in from the germline J gene. J is TRBJ2-6 and V is TRBV19, with 7 bases aligning to TRBD1. Germline-derived CDR1 and CDR2 are LNHDA and SQIVND (reference sequence). V shed 7 bases and J 1 base; nucleotides not matched to a gene: 13. The CDR3 totals 18 residues. The part of the CDR3 DNA that was read is TGTGCCAGTACCAGACGGAGCCAGGGGGTTTCTGGGGCCAACGTC. As protein: CASTRRSQGVSGANV. The whole CDR3 protein reads CASTRRSQGVSGANVLTF.

Here the CDR3 reads CASTAGTVNQPQYF. The part of the CDR3 DNA that was read is TGTGCCAGTACCGCCGGGACAGTCAATCAGCCG. This chain joins TRBV19 and TRBJ2-3; TRBD1 agrees at 7 bases. The CDR3 extends 3 residues past the end of the read, so its final part is completed from the germline J gene. CDR1 is LNHDA, CDR2 SQIVND, per germline (reference sequence). This CDR3 spans 14 amino acids.

Turning to this clone: The CDR3 extends 3 residues past the end of the read, so its final part is completed from the germline J gene. The chain is built from TRBV2 and TRBJ2-5; 9 nucleotides line up with TRBD2. Germline assignment: CDR1 SNHLY and CDR2 FYNNEI. With 8 bases clipped from V and 4 bases from J, the junction kept 11 bases outside the gene matches. The CDR3 spans 15 residues. CDR3: CASARLAEPRETQYF. CDR3 DNA, as far as it was read: TGTGCCAGCGCTAGACTAGCGGAACCCCGAGAGACC.

Note on this clone: The sequence runs out 3 residues before the end of the CDR3; the remainder is reconstructed from the germline J gene. The chain links TRBV5-6 to TRBJ1-1; unclear D gene. Germline lookup yields CDR1 SGHDT and CDR2 YYEEEE. V was trimmed by 0 bases and J by 3 bases, leaving 9 bases between them. This CDR3 comprises 14 residues. CDR3 in amino acids: CASSLGRSHTEAFF. CDR3 DNA, as far as it was read: TGTGCCAGCAGCTTGGGCAGGTCCCACACTGAA.

About this clone itself: The junction does not match germline at one end; this may be a read error. The read comes to an end 3 residues before the CDR3 does, leaving the germline J gene to fill in the end. This sequence joins TRBV4-2 and TRBJ2-5; 7 bases align to TRBD1. Per germline, CDR1 LGHNA and CDR2 YNFKEQ. The CDR3 sequence is 17 residues long. The CDR3 DNA, read in part, is TGCGCCAGCAGCCAAGATCTCTGGACAGGTGGGCAGGAGACC. Its protein is CASSQDLWTGGQET. The CDR3 in its entirety is CASSQDLWTGGQETQYF.